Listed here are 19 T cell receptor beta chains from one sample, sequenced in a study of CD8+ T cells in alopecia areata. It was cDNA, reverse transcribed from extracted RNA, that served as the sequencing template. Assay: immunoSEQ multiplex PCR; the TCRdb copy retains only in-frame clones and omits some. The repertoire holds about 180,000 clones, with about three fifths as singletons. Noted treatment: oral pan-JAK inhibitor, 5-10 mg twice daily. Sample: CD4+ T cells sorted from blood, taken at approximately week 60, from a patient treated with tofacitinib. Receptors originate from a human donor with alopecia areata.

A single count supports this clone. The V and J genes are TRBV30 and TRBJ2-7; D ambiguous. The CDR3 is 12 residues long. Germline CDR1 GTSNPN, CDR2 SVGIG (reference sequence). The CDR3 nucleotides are TGTGGAATGGCCCCGAGCTCCTACGAGCAGTACTTC. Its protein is CGMAPSSYEQYF.

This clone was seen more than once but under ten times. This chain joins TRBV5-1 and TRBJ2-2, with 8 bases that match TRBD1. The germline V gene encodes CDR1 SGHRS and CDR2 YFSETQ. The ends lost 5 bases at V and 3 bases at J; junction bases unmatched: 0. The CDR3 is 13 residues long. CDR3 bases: TGCGCCAGCAGGGGACAGGACACCGGGGAGCTGTTTTTT. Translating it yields CASRGQDTGELFF.

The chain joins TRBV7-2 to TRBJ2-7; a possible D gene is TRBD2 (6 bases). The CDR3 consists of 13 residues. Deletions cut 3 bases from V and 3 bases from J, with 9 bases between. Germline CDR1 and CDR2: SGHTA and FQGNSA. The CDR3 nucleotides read TGTGCCAGCAGCTTTTTGGGGGGCTACGAGCAGTACTTC. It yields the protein CASSFLGGYEQYF.

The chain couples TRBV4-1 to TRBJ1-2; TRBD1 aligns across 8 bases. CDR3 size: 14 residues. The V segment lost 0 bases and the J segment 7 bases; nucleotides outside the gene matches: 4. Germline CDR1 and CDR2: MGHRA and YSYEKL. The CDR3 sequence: CASSQDSRGLGYTF. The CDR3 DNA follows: TGCGCCAGCAGCCAAGATTCCAGGGGGCTTGGCTACACCTTC.

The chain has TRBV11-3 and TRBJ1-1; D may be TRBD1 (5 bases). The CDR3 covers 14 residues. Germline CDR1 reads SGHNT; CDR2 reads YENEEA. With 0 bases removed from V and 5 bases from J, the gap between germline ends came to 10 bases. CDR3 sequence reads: CASSLEPGGTEAFF. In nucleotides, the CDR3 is TGTGCCAGCAGCTTAGAGCCGGGGGGAACTGAAGCTTTCTTT.

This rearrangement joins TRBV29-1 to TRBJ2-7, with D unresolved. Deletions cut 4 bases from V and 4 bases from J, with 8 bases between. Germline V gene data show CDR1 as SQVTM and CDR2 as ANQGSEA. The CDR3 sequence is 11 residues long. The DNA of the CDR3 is TGCAGCGTTGCCCAGGAATACGAGCAGTACTTC. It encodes CSVAQEYEQYF.

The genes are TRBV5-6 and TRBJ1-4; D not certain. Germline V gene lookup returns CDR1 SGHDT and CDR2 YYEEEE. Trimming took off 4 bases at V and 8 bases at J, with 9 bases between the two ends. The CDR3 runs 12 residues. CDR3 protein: CASSISREKLFF. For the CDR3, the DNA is TGTGCCAGCAGCATATCTAGAGAAAAACTGTTTTTT.

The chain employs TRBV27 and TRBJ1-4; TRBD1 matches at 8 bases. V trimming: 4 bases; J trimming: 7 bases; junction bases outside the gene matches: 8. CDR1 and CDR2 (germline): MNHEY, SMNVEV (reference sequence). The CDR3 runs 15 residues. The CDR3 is CASSSTGVVFEKLFF. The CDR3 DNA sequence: TGTGCCAGCAGTTCGACAGGGGTCGTGTTTGAAAAACTGTTTTTT.

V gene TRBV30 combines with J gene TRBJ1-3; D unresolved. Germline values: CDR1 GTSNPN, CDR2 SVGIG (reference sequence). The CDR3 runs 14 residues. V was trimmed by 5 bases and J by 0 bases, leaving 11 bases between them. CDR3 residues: CAWAWASSGNTIYF. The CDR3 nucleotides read TGTGCCTGGGCGTGGGCCTCCTCTGGAAACACCATATATTTT.

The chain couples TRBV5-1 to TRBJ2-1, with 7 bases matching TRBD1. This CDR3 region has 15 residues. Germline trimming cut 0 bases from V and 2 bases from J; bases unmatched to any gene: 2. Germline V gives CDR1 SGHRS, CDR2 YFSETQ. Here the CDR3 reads CASSLAGTAYNEQFF. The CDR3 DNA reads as TGCGCCAGCAGCTTGGCCGGGACAGCCTACAATGAGCAGTTCTTC.

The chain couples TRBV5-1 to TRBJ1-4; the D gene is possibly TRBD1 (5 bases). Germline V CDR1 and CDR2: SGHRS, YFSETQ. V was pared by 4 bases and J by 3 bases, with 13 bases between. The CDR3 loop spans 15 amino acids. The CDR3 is CASSTSRAANEKLFF. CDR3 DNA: TGCGCCAGCAGCACTTCCAGGGCCGCTAATGAAAAACTGTTTTTT.

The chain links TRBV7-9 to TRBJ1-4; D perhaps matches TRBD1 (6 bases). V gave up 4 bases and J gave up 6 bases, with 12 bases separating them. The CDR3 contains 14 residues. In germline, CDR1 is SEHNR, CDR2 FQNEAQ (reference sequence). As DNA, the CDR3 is TGTGCCAGCAGCTCCGACAGGTGGGATGAAAAACTGTTTTTT. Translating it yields CASSSDRWDEKLFF. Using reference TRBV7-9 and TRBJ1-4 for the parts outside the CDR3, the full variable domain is DTGVSQNPRHKITKRGQNVTFRCDPISEHNRLYWYRQTLGQGPEFLTYFQNEAQLEKSRLLSDRFSAERPKGSFSTLEIQRTEQGDSAMYLCASSSDRWDEKLFFGSGTQLSVL.

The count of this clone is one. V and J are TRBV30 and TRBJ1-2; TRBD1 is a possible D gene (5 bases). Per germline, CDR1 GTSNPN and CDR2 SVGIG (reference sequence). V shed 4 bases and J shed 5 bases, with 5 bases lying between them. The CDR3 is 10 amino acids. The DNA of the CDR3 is TGTGCCTGGAAGGGGTATGGCTACACCTTC. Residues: CAWKGYGYTF.

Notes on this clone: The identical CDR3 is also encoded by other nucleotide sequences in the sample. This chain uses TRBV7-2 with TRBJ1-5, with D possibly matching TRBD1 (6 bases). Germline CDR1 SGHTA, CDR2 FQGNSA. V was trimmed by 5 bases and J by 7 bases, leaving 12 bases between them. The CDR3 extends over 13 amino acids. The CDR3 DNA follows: TGTGCCAGCAGCCCGTACAGGGACCAGCCCCAGCATTTT. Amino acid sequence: CASSPYRDQPQHF.

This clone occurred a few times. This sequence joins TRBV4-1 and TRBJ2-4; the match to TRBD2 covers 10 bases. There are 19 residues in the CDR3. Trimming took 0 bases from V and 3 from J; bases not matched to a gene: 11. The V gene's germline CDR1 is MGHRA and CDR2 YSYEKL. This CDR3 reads CASSQERASGGPNKNIQYF. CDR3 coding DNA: TGCGCCAGCAGCCAAGAGAGGGCTAGCGGGGGACCGAACAAAAACATTCAGTACTTC.

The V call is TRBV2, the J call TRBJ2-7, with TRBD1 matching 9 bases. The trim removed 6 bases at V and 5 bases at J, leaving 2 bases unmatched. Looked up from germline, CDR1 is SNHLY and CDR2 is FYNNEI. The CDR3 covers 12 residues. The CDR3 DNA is TGTGCCAGCAGACAGGGGGCCCACGAGCAGTACTTC. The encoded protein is CASRQGAHEQYF.

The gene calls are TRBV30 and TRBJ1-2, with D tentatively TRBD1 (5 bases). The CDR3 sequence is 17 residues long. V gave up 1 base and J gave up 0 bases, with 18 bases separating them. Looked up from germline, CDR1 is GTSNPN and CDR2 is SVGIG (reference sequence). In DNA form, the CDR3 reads TGTGCCTGGAGTGCCCTGGGGCCAGGAAAAACTAACTATGGCTACACCTTC. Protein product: CAWSALGPGKTNYGYTF. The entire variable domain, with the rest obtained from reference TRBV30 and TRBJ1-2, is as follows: SQTIHQWPATLVQPVGSPLSLECTVEGTSNPNLYWYRQAAGRGLQLLFYSVGIGQISSEVPQNLSASRPQDRQFILSSKKLLLSDSGFYLCAWSALGPGKTNYGYTFGSGTRLTVV.

The CDR3 is CAWSGGQGGDYYGYTF. The CDR3 DNA sequence: TGTGCCTGGAGTGGCGGACAGGGGGGAGACTACTATGGCTACACCTTC. The chain is built from TRBV30 and TRBJ1-2; 10 positions agree with TRBD1. The J segment lost 3 bases and the V segment lost 1 base, leaving 8 bases of the junction unmatched. CDR3 length: 16 residues. Germline V gives CDR1 GTSNPN, CDR2 SVGIG (reference sequence).

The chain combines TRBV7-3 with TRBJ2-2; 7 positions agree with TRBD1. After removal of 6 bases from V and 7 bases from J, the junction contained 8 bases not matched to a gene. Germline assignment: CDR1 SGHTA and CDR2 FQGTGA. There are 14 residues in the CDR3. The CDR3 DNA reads TGTGCCAGCAGTCAAGACAGGGTCGGCGGGGAGCTGTTTTTT. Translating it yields CASSQDRVGGELFF.